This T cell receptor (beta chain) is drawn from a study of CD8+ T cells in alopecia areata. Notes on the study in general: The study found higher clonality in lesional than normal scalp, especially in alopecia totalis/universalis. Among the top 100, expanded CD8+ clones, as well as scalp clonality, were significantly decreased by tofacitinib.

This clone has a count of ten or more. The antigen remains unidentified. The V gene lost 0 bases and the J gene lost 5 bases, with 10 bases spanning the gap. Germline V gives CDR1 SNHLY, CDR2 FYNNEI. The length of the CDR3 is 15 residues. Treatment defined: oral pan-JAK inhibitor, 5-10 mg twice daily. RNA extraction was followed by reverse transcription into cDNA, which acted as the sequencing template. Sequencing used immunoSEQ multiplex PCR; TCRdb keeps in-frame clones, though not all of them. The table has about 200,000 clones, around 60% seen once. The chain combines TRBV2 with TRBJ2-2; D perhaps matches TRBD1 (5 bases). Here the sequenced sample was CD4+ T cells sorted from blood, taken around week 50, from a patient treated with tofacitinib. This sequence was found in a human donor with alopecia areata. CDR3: CASSEAQGWTGELFF. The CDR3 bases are TGTGCCAGCAGTGAAGCGCAGGGATGGACCGGGGAGCTGTTTTTT. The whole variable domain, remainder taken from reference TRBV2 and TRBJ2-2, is EPEVTQTPSHQVTQMGQEVILRCVPISNHLYFYWYRQILGQKVEFLVSFYNNEISEKSEIFDDQFSVERPDGSNFTLKIRSTKLEDSAMYFCASSEAQGWTGELFFGEGSRLTVL.